Each of the 17 T cell receptor beta chains below was sequenced from the same sample in a study of shared clonotypes between healthy human individuals. Sequencing used immunoSEQ multiplex PCR; TCRdb keeps in-frame clones, though not all of them. The repertoire holds about 340,000 clones, with 73% as singletons. Sequenced sample: memory CD4+ T cells sorted from blood. This sample's subset: CD45RA-negative fraction. The origin of the receptors is a young man in good health.

V is TRBV25-1 and J is TRBJ2-7; no reliable D call. CDR3 length: 11 residues. Germline CDR1 reads MGHDK; CDR2 reads SYGVNS. V was clipped by 2 bases and J by 4 bases, with 3 bases between them. For the CDR3, the DNA is TGTGCCAGCAGTGAAAGGTACGAGCAGTACTTC. This encodes CASSERYEQYF.

The J gene is TRBJ2-7, the V gene TRBV19; 11 bases match TRBD1. The CDR3 runs 15 residues. Germline V lookup: CDR1 LNHDA, CDR2 SQIVND (reference sequence). Trimming cost V 5 bases and J 2 bases; bases outside gene matches: 5. The CDR3 DNA sequence: TGTGCCAGTAGTCCAAGGACAGGGGGCCCCTACGAGCAGTACTTC. It is translated as CASSPRTGGPYEQYF.

This clone occurred a few times. The V call is TRBV11-2, the J call TRBJ1-2; D remains ambiguous. V was trimmed by 6 bases and J by 7 bases, leaving 15 bases between them. The CDR3 is 13 amino acids. Germline values: CDR1 SGHAT, CDR2 FQNNGV. This CDR3 reads CASSPRDSRGYTF. The CDR3 DNA follows: TGTGCCAGCAGTCCTAGAGACTCTCGTGGCTACACCTTC.

The chain joins TRBV7-8 to TRBJ2-7; no reliable D call. The CDR3 has 13 amino acids. V lost 2 bases and J lost 4, with 9 bases in between. Per the germline V gene, CDR1 is SGHVS and CDR2 is FQNEAQ. The CDR3 nucleotides read TGTGCCAGCAGCTTATCTGTCGTGTACGAGCAGTACTTC. As protein: CASSLSVVYEQYF.

At least ten counts were recorded for this clone. This rearrangement joins TRBV19 to TRBJ2-3; D unclear. The CDR3 is 15 residues long. V lost 3 bases and J lost 6, with 16 bases in between. The germline V gene encodes CDR1 LNHDA and CDR2 SQIVND (reference sequence). CDR3 in DNA: TGTGCCAGTAGTATTTACAGAGAGTACGGGGATACGCAGTATTTT. As protein: CASSIYREYGDTQYF.

The chain is built from TRBV7-2 and TRBJ2-1; TRBD2 matches at 13 bases. The germline gives CDR1 SGHTA, CDR2 FQGNSA. This CDR3 is 17 amino acids long. The trim removed 5 bases at V and 6 bases at J, leaving 10 bases unmatched. The CDR3 region is CASSPRLAGGRGNEQFF. In DNA form, the CDR3 reads TGTGCCAGCAGCCCCCGACTAGCGGGAGGTAGAGGCAATGAGCAGTTCTTC.

The V call is TRBV21-1, the J call TRBJ2-5. TRBV21-1 is termed a pseudogene. The length of the CDR3 is 8 residues. CDR3 amino acids: CASTRPYF. Written as DNA, the CDR3 is TGTGCCAGCACCCGCCCTTACTTC.

Regarding this clone: A junction end diverges from the germline sequence, so it may reflect a read error. This sample includes further DNA sequences coding for the same CDR3. V gene TRBV5-1 combines with J gene TRBJ2-1, with a possible D match to TRBD2 (5 bases). The germline V gene encodes CDR1 SGHRS and CDR2 YFSETQ. The CDR3 consists of 16 residues. CDR3 sequence (DNA): TGTGCCAGCAGCTTGAGCCCCGCGGGCTCCTACAATGAGCAGTTCTTC. This codes for CASSLSPAGSYNEQFF.

This clone appeared once. The genes are TRBV5-5 and TRBJ2-7; D uncertain. Germline V gene lookup returns CDR1 SGHKS and CDR2 YYEKEE (reference sequence). This CDR3 is 13 amino acids long. V was cut by 1 base and J by 2 bases, with 7 bases left in between. The CDR3 sequence is CASSLNGAYEQYF. In DNA, the CDR3 is TGTGCCAGCAGCTTGAACGGCGCCTACGAGCAGTACTTC.

This chain links TRBV5-5 with TRBJ2-7, with 9 bases identical to TRBD1. The CDR3 length is 15 residues. Germline lookup yields CDR1 SGHKS and CDR2 YYEKEE (reference sequence). Trimming removed 4 bases from V and 2 bases from J; junction bases left unmatched: 7. This CDR3 is CASSPGTGMPYEQYF. The DNA for the CDR3 is TGTGCCAGCAGCCCCGGGACAGGGATGCCCTACGAGCAGTACTTC.

Comments on this clone: This CDR3 is also generated by other DNA sequences in the sample. The chain employs TRBV20-1 and TRBJ2-7; no reliable D call. This CDR3 contains 11 residues. V was pared by 3 bases and J by 4 bases, with 7 bases between. The germline CDR1 and CDR2 sequences are DFQATT and SNEGSKA (reference sequence). This CDR3 is CSASGRYEQYF. The CDR3 DNA reads TGCAGTGCTAGTGGAAGGTACGAGCAGTACTTC.

This chain joins TRBV5-6 and TRBJ2-3; TRBD2 agrees at 10 bases. The CDR3 runs to 15 residues. With V trimmed by 3 bases and J by 1 base, 2 bases remained unmatched. The germline V gene has CDR1 SGHDT and CDR2 YYEEEE. The CDR3 DNA is TGTGCCAGCAGCTCCGGGACTAGCGGCACAGATACGCAGTATTTT. It translates to CASSSGTSGTDTQYF. Full variable domain (rest looked up from reference TRBV5-6 and TRBJ2-3): DAGVTQSPTHLIKTRGQQVTLRCSPKSGHDTVSWYQQALGQGPQFIFQYYEEEERQRGNFPDRFSGHQFPNYSSELNVNALLLGDSALYLCASSSGTSGTDTQYFGPGTRLTVL.

The rearrangement uses TRBV9 and TRBJ2-3; unclear D gene. CDR3 length: 14 residues. V gave up 0 bases and J gave up 6 bases, with 11 bases separating them. Looked up from germline, CDR1 is SGDLS and CDR2 is YYNGEE. CDR3 nucleotides: TGTGCCAGCAGCGTAGCCCTCCATGGGGATACGCAGTATTTT. Translated: CASSVALHGDTQYF.

The chain couples TRBV5-1 to TRBJ2-7; TRBD2 agrees at 12 bases. Germline CDR1 reads SGHRS; CDR2 reads YFSETQ. The CDR3 is 16 amino acids. After removal of 2 bases from V and 0 bases from J, the junction contained 3 bases not matched to a gene. As DNA, the CDR3 is TGCGCCAGCAGCTTAGCTAGCGGGAGGGCCTCCTACGAGCAGTACTTC. Its translation is CASSLASGRASYEQYF.

The chain is built from TRBV27 and TRBJ1-4; 7 nucleotides line up with TRBD1. V trimming: 6 bases; J trimming: 8 bases; junction bases outside the gene matches: 9. The V gene's germline CDR1 is MNHEY and CDR2 SMNVEV (reference sequence). CDR3 length equals 14 residues. This CDR3 reads CASSPYRGGEKLFF. Here the CDR3 DNA reads TGTGCCAGCAGCCCGTACAGGGGAGGGGAAAAACTGTTTTTT.

The chain uses TRBV9 and TRBJ1-2, with D perhaps matching TRBD1 (6 bases). Trimming shortened V by 0 bases and J by 7 bases, and 22 bases separated the two germline ends. CDR1 is SGDLS and CDR2 is YYNGEE in the germline V gene. The CDR3 extends over 17 amino acids. CDR3 coding DNA: TGTGCCAGCAGCGTAGACCCCGAACAGGGAGTCAGGAGTGGCTACACCTTC. Translated: CASSVDPEQGVRSGYTF. Full variable domain (rest looked up from reference TRBV9 and TRBJ1-2): DSGVTQTPKHLITATGQRVTLRCSPRSGDLSVYWYQQSLDQGLQFLIQYYNGEERAKGNILERFSAQQFPDLHSELNLSSLELGDSALYFCASSVDPEQGVRSGYTFGSGTRLTVV.

The chain joins TRBV4-1 to TRBJ2-4; TRBD2 matches at 10 bases. The CDR3 sequence is 14 residues long. Germline CDR1 and CDR2: MGHRA and YSYEKL. V trimming: 1 base; J trimming: 16 bases; junction bases outside the gene matches: 10. This chain's CDR3 is CASSQVGLAEGVYF. The CDR3 DNA follows: TGCGCCAGCAGCCAAGTCGGACTAGCGGAAGGGGTATACTTC.